This record concerns one TCR beta chain sequence. What it binds is unknown. The data originate from a study of T cell responses to AZD1222 COVID-19 vaccine. Study-wide context: Second doses were pooled across both intervals (about 4 or about 12 weeks). Overall study findings and caveats: Repertoires were obtained solely post-peak T cell response.

Repertoires were generated with immunoSEQ multiplex PCR, while TCRdb's copy carries only in-frame clones and drops some. The sample has some 88,000 clones; just over 90% are singletons. J gave up 7 bases and V 0 bases, and 5 bases lay outside the gene matches. This CDR3 spans 14 amino acids. The germline V gene encodes CDR1 SGDLS and CDR2 YYNGEE. The receptor was isolated from an adult in good health. The source was peripheral blood, collected on day 0 of AZD1222 vaccination. The rearrangement links TRBV9 to TRBJ2-7, with 9 bases identical to TRBD2. The CDR3 sequence is CASSVVALAGEQYF. The CDR3 DNA is TGTGCCAGCAGCGTAGTGGCGCTAGCGGGAGAGCAGTACTTC.